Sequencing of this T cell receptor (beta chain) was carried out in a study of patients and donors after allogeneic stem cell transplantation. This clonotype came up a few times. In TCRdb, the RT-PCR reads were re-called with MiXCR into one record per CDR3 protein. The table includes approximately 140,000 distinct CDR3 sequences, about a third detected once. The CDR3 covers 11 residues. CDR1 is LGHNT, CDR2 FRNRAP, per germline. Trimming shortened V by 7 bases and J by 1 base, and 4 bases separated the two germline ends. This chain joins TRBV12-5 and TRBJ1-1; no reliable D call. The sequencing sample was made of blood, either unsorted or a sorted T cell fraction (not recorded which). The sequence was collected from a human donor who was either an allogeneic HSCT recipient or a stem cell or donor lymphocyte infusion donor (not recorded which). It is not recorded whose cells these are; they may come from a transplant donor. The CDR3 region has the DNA TGTGCTAGTGACCGGAACACTGAAGCTTTCTTT. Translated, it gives CASDRNTEAFF.